This TCR beta chain was documented in a study of cytomegalovirus exposure and HLA in healthy donors. V shed 3 bases and J shed 5 bases, with 8 bases lying between them. CDR3 size: 12 residues. Germline V gene data show CDR1 as PRHDT and CDR2 as FYEKMQ (reference sequence). This clone showed up just a few times. 13 Jbeta primers and 60 Vbeta primers were used for the PCR. Only in-frame clones appear in the TCRdb table, and some are missing; sequencing was by immunoSEQ multiplex PCR. The data contain tens of thousands of clones, approximately 63% of them singletons. Sequences were obtained from PBMCs. The J gene is TRBJ2-7, the V gene TRBV13, with D maybe TRBD2 (5 bases). This clonotype originated in a man between 35 and 55 years old in good health and CMV-seronegative. The CDR3 is CASSFTRDEQYF. CDR3 DNA sequence: TGTGCCAGCAGCTTTACGCGGGACGAGCAGTACTTC.